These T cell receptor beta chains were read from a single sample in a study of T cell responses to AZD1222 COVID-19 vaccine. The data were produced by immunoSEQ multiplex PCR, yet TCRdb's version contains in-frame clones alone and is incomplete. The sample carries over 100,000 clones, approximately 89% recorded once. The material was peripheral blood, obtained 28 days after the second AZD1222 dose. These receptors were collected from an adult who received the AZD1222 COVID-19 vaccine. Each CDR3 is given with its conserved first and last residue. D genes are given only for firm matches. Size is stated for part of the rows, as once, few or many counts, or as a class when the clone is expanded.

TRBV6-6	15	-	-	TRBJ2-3	TGTGCCAGCGGCTTGAAAGAGCTTAGCACAGATACGCAGTATTTT	CASGLKELSTDTQYF
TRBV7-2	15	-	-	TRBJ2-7	TGTGCCAGCAGAACCCCCGGGACTTTGGTCTACGAGCAGTACTTC	CASRTPGTLVYEQYF
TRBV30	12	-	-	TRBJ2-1	TGTGCCTGGAGTAGACAGATCAATGAGCAGTTCTTC	CAWSRQINEQFF
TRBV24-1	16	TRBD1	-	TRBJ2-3	TGTGCCACCAGTGACACCGGGACAGGGGGTACAGATACGCAGTATTTT	CATSDTGTGGTDTQYF
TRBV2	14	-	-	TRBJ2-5	TGTGCCAGCAGTGATCCAGCGGTTCAAGAGACCCAGTACTTC	CASSDPAVQETQYF
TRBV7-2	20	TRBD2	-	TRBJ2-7	TGTGCCAGCAGCTTAGCGGCGTCTAGCGGGGGATTACCATTTACTTACGAGCAGTACTTC	CASSLAASSGGLPFTYEQYF
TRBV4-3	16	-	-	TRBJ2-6	TGCGCCAGCAGCCAGGACGGGACATCTGGGGCCAACGTCCTGACTTTC	CASSQDGTSGANVLTF
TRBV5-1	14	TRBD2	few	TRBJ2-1	TGCGCCAGTAGACTAGCCGTTTTAATCAATGAGCAGTTCTTC	CASRLAVLINEQFF
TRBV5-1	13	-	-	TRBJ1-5	TGCGCCAGCAGCCCCCCGGGGACGCGGCCCCAGCATTTT	CASSPPGTRPQHF
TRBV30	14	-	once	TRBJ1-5	TGTGCCTGGAGTGTACTGGGCGGCAATCAGCCCCAGCATTTT	CAWSVLGGNQPQHF
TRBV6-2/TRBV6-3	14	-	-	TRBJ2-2	TGTGCCAGCACCCCCACGACGAACACCGGGGAGCTGTTTTTT	CASTPTTNTGELFF
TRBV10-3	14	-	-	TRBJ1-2	TGTGCCATCAGTGAAACCCGGGGGCGCTTTGGCTACACCTTC	CAISETRGRFGYTF
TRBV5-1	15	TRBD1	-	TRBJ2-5	TGCGCCAGCAGCTCCGTTGGGACAGGGGGACAGACCCAGTACTTC	CASSSVGTGGQTQYF
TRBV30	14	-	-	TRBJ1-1	TGTGCCTGGAGTGCAGGACAGAGGAACACTGAAGCTTTCTTT	CAWSAGQRNTEAFF
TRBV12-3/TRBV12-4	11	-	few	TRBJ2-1	TGTGCCATCCTAGAGGGGGGAGAGCAGTTCTTC	CAILEGGEQFF
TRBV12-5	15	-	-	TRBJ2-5	TGTGCTAGTGGTTTGGGAGCGACGGTCGGAGAGACCCAGTACTTC	CASGLGATVGETQYF
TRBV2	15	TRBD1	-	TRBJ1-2	TGTGCCAGCGTATCAAGGGACAGGCGGCGGGATGGCTACACCTTC	CASVSRDRRRDGYTF
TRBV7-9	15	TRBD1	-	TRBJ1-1	TGTGCCAGCAGTGAATCGACAGGGATAAACACTGAAGCTTTCTTT	CASSESTGINTEAFF
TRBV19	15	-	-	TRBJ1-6	TGTGCCAGTAGGATAATGTCTGACAGTAATTCACCCCTCCACTTT	CASRIMSDSNSPLHF
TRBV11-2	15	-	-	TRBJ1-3	TGTGCCAGCTCCTCGTATAAGGGAACTGGAAACACCATATATTTT	CASSSYKGTGNTIYF
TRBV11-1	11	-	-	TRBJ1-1	TGTGCCAGCAGCTTAGGGGTTGAAGCTTTCTTT	CASSLGVEAFF
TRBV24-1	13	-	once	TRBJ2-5	TGTGCCACCAGTGATTCCAGTCAAGAGACCCAGTACTTC	CATSDSSQETQYF
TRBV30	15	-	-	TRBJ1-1	TGTGCCTGGAGTGTAAGGCCAGGACTGAACACTGAAGCTTTCTTT	CAWSVRPGLNTEAFF
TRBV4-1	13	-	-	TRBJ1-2	TGCGCCAGCAGCCAGGGTTTTGGGGATGGCTACACCTTC	CASSQGFGDGYTF
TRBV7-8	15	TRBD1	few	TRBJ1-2	TGTGCCAGCAGCCGAGGACAGGGGCGGAACTATGGCTACACCTTC	CASSRGQGRNYGYTF
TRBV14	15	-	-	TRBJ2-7	TGTGCCAGCAGCCCAACCACTAGAGTCTCTGGCGAGCAGTACTTC	CASSPTTRVSGEQYF
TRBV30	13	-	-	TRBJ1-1	TGTGCCTGGTTTGGGGGAGGGTCGACCGAAGCTTTCTTT	CAWFGGGSTEAFF
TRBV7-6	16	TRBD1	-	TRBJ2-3	TGTGCCAGCGCTCAAAGACCGGGACAGGGGGCAGATACGCAGTATTTT	CASAQRPGQGADTQYF
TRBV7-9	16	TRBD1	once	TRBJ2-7	TGTGCCAGCAGCTCCGAACAGGGGTCAAGTGTGTACGAGCAGTACTTC	CASSSEQGSSVYEQYF
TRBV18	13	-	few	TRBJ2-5	TGTGCCAGCTCACCTTCCCCCCAAGAGACCCAGTACTTC	CASSPSPQETQYF
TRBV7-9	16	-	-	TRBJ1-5	TGTGCCAGCAGCTTAGGAGCCCAGGCTGGCAATCAGCCCCAGCATTTT	CASSLGAQAGNQPQHF
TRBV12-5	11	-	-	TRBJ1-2	TGTGCTAGCGTGGCGGGTCGTGGCTACACCTTC	CASVAGRGYTF
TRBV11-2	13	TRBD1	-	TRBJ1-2	TGTGCCAGCAGCCCTGGACAGGACTATGGCTACACCTTC	CASSPGQDYGYTF
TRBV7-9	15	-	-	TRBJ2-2	TGTGCCAGCAGCTTTATACTTGCGAACACCGGGGAGCTGTTTTTT	CASSFILANTGELFF
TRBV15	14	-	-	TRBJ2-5	TGTGCCACCAGCAGAGGTGGGGTGAGGGGGACCCAGTACTTC	CATSRGGVRGTQYF
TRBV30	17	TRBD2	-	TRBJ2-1	TGTGCCTGGAGTTTGCCGGGACTAGCGGGGGCCGGGAATGAGCAGTTCTTC	CAWSLPGLAGAGNEQFF
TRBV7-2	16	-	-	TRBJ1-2	TGTGCCAGCAGCTCCGGGGGTGGGGCCGGGAACTATGGCTACACCTTC	CASSSGGGAGNYGYTF
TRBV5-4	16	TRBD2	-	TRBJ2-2	TGTGCCAGCAGCCCTCTAGCGGGAGGCCCCACCGGGGAGCTGTTTTTT	CASSPLAGGPTGELFF
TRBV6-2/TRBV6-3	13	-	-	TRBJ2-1	TGTGCCAGCAGTTACGGTTCTAGTCGTGAGCAGTTCTTC	CASSYGSSREQFF
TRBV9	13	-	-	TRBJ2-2	TGTGCCAGCAGTCAGAGCGGAGCCGGGGAGCTGTTTTTT	CASSQSGAGELFF
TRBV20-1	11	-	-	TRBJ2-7	TGCAGTGCTCCCTTTGCGTACGAGCAGTACTTC	CSAPFAYEQYF
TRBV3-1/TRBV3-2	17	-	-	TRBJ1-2	TGTGCCAGCACCAACCTAGACACAGGGCCCGGAGTAACTGGCTACACCTTC	CASTNLDTGPGVTGYTF
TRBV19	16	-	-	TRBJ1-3	TGTGCCAGTAGTATAGATCGTTGGGGCTCTGGAAACACCATATATTTT	CASSIDRWGSGNTIYF
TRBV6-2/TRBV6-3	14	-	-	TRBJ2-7	TGTGCCAGCAGTGGGTCAGCGGGACACTACGAGCAGTACTTC	CASSGSAGHYEQYF
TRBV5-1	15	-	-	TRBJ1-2	TGCGCCAGCAGCTTGGAACAGGGCAGGGGCTATGGCTACACCTTC	CASSLEQGRGYGYTF
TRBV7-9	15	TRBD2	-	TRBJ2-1	TGTGCCAGCAGCCGGACTAGCGGTGCTTACAATGAGCAGTTCTTC	CASSRTSGAYNEQFF
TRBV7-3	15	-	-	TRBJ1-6	TGTGCCAGCAGCTTAGAGCCAGGCTATAATTCACCCCTCCACTTT	CASSLEPGYNSPLHF
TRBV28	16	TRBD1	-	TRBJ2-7	TGTGCCAGCAGCCCCGTTTGGGACAGGGGCAAGTACGAGCAGTACTTC	CASSPVWDRGKYEQYF
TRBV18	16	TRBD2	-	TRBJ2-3	TGTGCCAGCTCACCGTGGACTAGCGGGTTCACAGATACGCAGTATTTT	CASSPWTSGFTDTQYF
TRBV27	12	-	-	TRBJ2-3	TGTGCCAGCAACAGCGGCACGTATACGCAGTATTTT	CASNSGTYTQYF
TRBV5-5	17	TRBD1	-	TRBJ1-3	TGTGCCAGCAGCTTTCTCGCCGACAGGGTTGTGAGAAACACCATATATTTT	CASSFLADRVVRNTIYF
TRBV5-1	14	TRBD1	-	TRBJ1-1	TGCGCCAGCAGCCGGGACAGTACGAACACTGAAGCTTTCTTT	CASSRDSTNTEAFF
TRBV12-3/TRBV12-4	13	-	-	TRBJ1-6	TGTGCCAGCAGTTTAGCGGCCGATTCACCCCTCCACTTT	CASSLAADSPLHF
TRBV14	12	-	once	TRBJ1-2	TGTGCCAGCAGCCCTAACATCTATGGCTACACCTTC	CASSPNIYGYTF